This is a list of T cell receptor beta chains from one sample in a study of cytomegalovirus exposure and HLA in healthy donors. Measured with immunoSEQ multiplex PCR; TCRdb has only the in-frame clones, and not every one. The table shows about 78,000 clones, with 80% occurring only once. Material: PBMCs. These receptors came from a woman between 45 and 65 years old in good health and CMV-seropositive. The CDR3 runs from the conserved cysteine through the conserved F or W. The D gene is left open where the match is weak. Rows give clone size only sometimes, using once, few, many, or a class for an expanded clone.

j_gene,abundance,d_gene,v_gene,CDR3aa,CDR3nt
TRBJ2-5,-,TRBD2,TRBV30,CAWSLRLAETQYF,TGTGCCTGGAGTTTAAGACTAGCTGAGACCCAGTACTTC
TRBJ2-2,-,-,TRBV5-1,CASSLSGVRNTGELFF,TGCGCCAGCAGCTTGTCGGGAGTTCGAAACACCGGGGAGCTGTTTTTT
TRBJ2-1,-,-,TRBV13,CASSLGTNEQFF,TGTGCCAGCAGCTTAGGAACAAATGAGCAGTTCTTC
TRBJ1-1,-,-,TRBV7-9,CASRPRVQSPEAFF,TGTGCCAGCAGACCCCGGGTGCAGTCCCCTGAAGCTTTCTTT
TRBJ2-3,-,-,TRBV6-5,CASSPGAGTDTQYF,TGTGCCAGCAGCCCTGGGGCCGGCACAGATACGCAGTATTTT
TRBJ1-2,-,TRBD1,TRBV7-9,CASSLEGDRSYGYTF,TGTGCCAGCAGCTTAGAGGGGGACAGAAGCTATGGCTACACCTTC
TRBJ2-5,-,TRBD1,TRBV14,CASSQGDRDYQETQYF,TGTGCCAGCAGCCAGGGGGACAGGGATTACCAAGAGACCCAGTACTTC
TRBJ1-6,-,-,TRBV4-1,CASSQVFTWNSPLHF,TGCGCCAGCAGCCAAGTCTTTACATGGAATTCACCCCTCCACTTT
TRBJ2-1,few,TRBD1,TRBV19,CASRADRSSYNEQFF,TGTGCCAGTAGGGCGGACAGGAGCTCCTACAATGAGCAGTTCTTC
TRBJ1-2,-,TRBD1,TRBV25-1,CASRGTVGTRNYGYTF,TGTGCCAGCCGGGGGACAGTTGGGACTCGGAACTATGGCTACACCTTC
TRBJ2-7,-,-,TRBV5-6,CASSLVAGYSYEQYF,TGTGCCAGCAGCTTGGTTGCGGGTTATTCCTACGAGCAGTACTTC
TRBJ2-1,-,-,TRBV10-3,CAISENRNEQFF,TGTGCCATCAGTGAGAACAGGAATGAGCAGTTCTTC
TRBJ1-2,once,-,TRBV30,CAWSVNPNYGYTF,TGTGCCTGGAGTGTTAATCCTAACTATGGCTACACCTTC
TRBJ2-3,few,TRBD2,TRBV7-3,CASSLGLAGIDTQYF,TGTGCCAGCAGCTTGGGGCTAGCGGGGATAGATACGCAGTATTTT
TRBJ1-1,-,-,TRBV13,CASSFPQMNTEAFF,TGTGCCAGCAGCTTTCCACAGATGAACACTGAAGCTTTCTTT
TRBJ2-2,-,-,TRBV19,CASSRSRNTGELFF,TGTGCCAGTAGTCGTAGCAGGAACACCGGGGAGCTGTTTTTT
TRBJ2-5,-,-,TRBV25-1,CASGSVTQYF,TGTGCCAGCGGCAGTGTCACCCAGTACTTC
TRBJ2-1,-,TRBD1,TRBV6-5,CATSRGQYYNEQFF,TGTGCCACCTCTAGGGGACAGTATTACAATGAGCAGTTCTTC
TRBJ2-5,few,-,TRBV7-7,CASSSRDRTSQYF,TGTGCTAGCAGCTCCAGGGATAGAACATCCCAGTACTTC
TRBJ2-6,-,-,TRBV5-5,CASSLQDGFSGANVLTF,TGTGCCAGCAGCTTACAGGACGGGTTCTCTGGGGCCAACGTCCTGACTTTC
TRBJ2-1,few,TRBD2,TRBV10-3,CAISGKSGNGANEQFF,TGTGCCATCAGTGGGAAAAGCGGGAATGGGGCCAATGAGCAGTTCTTC
TRBJ2-5,-,TRBD2,TRBV7-3,CASSPSGRLAGPETQYF,TGTGCCAGCAGCCCCTCTGGTCGACTAGCGGGACCAGAGACCCAGTACTTC
TRBJ2-1,-,TRBD2,TRBV2,CASSRTSGSYNEQFF,TGTGCCAGCAGTCGGACTAGCGGGAGCTACAATGAGCAGTTCTTC
TRBJ2-2,-,-,TRBV5-1,CASSLGLGRAGELFF,TGCGCCAGCAGCTTGGGGCTGGGTCGGGCCGGGGAGCTGTTTTTT
TRBJ1-1,-,-,TRBV19,CASSMQLNTEAFF,TGTGCCAGTAGTATGCAGTTGAACACTGAAGCTTTCTTT
TRBJ1-1,-,-,TRBV5-1,CASSLDIGGTEAFF,TGCGCCAGCAGCTTGGACATAGGGGGCACTGAAGCTTTCTTT
TRBJ2-1,-,-,TRBV5-5,CASSQESSASYNEQFF,TGTGCCAGCAGCCAGGAATCTAGCGCCTCCTACAATGAGCAGTTCTTC
TRBJ1-1,-,-,TRBV6-4,CASSDRGTRMNTEAFF,TGTGCCAGCAGTGATAGGGGAACCCGAATGAACACTGAAGCTTTCTTT